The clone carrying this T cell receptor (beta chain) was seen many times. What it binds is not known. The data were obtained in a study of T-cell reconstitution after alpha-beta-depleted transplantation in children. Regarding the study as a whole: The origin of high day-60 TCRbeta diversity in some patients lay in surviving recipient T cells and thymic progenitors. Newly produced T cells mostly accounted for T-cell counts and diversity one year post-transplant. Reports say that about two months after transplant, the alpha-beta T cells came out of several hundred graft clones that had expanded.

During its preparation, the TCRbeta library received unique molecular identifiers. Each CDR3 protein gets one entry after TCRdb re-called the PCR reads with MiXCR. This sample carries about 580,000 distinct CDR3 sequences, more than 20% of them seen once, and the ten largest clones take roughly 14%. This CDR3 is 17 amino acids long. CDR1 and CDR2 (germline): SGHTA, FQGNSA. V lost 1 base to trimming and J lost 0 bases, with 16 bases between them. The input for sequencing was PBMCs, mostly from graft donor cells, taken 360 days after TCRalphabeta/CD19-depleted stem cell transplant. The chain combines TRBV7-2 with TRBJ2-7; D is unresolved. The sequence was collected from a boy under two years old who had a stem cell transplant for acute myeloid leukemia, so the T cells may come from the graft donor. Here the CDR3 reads CASSLGGFGQVSYEQYF. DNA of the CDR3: TGTGCCAGCAGCTTAGGGGGATTTGGGCAAGTCTCCTACGAGCAGTACTTC.